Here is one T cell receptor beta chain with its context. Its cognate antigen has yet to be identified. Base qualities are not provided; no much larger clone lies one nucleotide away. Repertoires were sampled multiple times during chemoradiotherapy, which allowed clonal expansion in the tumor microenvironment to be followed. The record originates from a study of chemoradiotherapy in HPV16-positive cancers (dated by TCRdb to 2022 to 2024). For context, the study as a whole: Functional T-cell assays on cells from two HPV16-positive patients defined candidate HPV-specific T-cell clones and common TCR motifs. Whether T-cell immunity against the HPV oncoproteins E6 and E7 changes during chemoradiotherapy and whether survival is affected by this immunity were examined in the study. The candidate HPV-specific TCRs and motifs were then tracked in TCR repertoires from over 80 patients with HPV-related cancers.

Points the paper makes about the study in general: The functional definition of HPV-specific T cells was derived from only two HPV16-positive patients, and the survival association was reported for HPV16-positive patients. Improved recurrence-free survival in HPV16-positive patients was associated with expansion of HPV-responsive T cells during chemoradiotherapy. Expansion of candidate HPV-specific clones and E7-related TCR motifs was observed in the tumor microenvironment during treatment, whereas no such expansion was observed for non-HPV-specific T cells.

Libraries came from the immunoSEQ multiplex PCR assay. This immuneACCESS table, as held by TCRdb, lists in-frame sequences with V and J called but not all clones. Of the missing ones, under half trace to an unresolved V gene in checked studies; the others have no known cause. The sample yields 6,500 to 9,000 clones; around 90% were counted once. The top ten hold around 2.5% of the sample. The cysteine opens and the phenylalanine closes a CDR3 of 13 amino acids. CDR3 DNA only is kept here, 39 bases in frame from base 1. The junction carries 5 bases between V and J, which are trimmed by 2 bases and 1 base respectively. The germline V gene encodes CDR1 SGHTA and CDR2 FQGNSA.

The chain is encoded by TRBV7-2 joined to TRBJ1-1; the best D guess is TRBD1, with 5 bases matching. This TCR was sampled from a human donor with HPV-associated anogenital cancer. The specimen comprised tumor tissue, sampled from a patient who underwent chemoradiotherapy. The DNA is TGTGCCAGCAGCTTACAGGGGAACACTGAAGCTTTCTTT. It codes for CASSLQGNTEAFF.